Listed here are 2 T cell receptor beta chains from one sample, sequenced in a study of T cell responses to AZD1222 COVID-19 vaccine. Libraries were prepared by immunoSEQ multiplex PCR; TCRdb keeps only in-frame clonotypes and omits some of them. The table records about 75,000 clones, approximately 88% of them present only once. This specimen was peripheral blood, taken 28 days after the second dose of the MenACWY control vaccine. The source is an adult who received the MenACWY meningococcal vaccine as a control.

This clone was found a few times. The gene calls are TRBV7-9 and TRBJ1-2; no definite D call. Trimming left V 8 bases short and J 6 bases short, with 22 bases between. The germline V gene has CDR1 SEHNR and CDR2 FQNEAQ (reference sequence). The CDR3 totals 15 residues. The CDR3 coding sequence is TGTGCCAGCGGTAGCGGGGAGCCGGGGAAGCATGGCTACACCTTC. Amino acids: CASGSGEPGKHGYTF.

The chain uses TRBV7-3 and TRBJ2-7, with a possible D match to TRBD1 (6 bases). The V gene's germline CDR1 is SGHTA and CDR2 FQGTGA. This CDR3 spans 13 amino acids. V was trimmed by 5 bases and J by 6 bases, leaving 14 bases between them. CDR3 in DNA: TGTGCCAGCAGCCCGATAACAGGGAGCGAGCAGTACTTC. Its translation: CASSPITGSEQYF. Together with reference TRBV7-3 and TRBJ2-7, the CDR3 gives the full variable domain: GAGVSQTPSNKVTEKGKYVELRCDPISGHTALYWYRQSLGQGPEFLIYFQGTGAADDSGLPNDRFFAVRPEGSVSTLKIQRTERGDSAVYLCASSPITGSEQYFGPGTRLTVT.